A selection of T cell receptor beta chains follows, all from one sample in a study of beta chain features in type 1 diabetes. Assay used: immunoSEQ multiplex PCR; TCRdb lists only in-frame clones, some missing. The sample shows almost 350,000 clones, around 9.7% of them seen only once. The sample comprised central memory CD4+ T cells from blood. These receptors were taken from a man aged 25-45 years with type 1 diabetes. The CDR3 runs from the conserved cysteine through the conserved F or W. The D gene is left open where the match is weak. Clone size is not always given. Where it is, it says once, few, many or a class for expanded clones.

d_gene	abundance	v_gene	j_gene	CDR3aa	CDR3nt
TRBD1	NA	TRBV19	TRBJ1-1	CASRRGQGTNTEAFF	TGTGCCAGTCGACGGGGACAGGGTACGAACACTGAAGCTTTCTTT
NA	few	TRBV7-7	TRBJ2-2	CASSLETGELFF	TGTGCTAGCAGCTTAGAAACCGGGGAGCTGTTTTTT
NA	many	TRBV7-9	TRBJ1-4	CASTSLRVANEKLFF	TGTGCCAGCACCTCCCTCCGGGTAGCTAATGAAAAACTGTTTTTT
NA	NA	TRBV5-6	TRBJ1-2	CASSFHREGYGYTF	TGTGCCAGCAGCTTCCACAGGGAGGGTTATGGCTACACCTTC
NA	few	TRBV5-4	TRBJ2-2	CASSLQGNTGELFF	TGTGCCAGCAGCCTGCAGGGGAACACCGGGGAGCTGTTTTTT
TRBD2	few	TRBV7-9	TRBJ2-1	CASSPPGGSYNEQFF	TGTGCCAGCAGCCCGCCCGGGGGGTCCTACAATGAGCAGTTCTTC
NA	few	TRBV2	TRBJ1-1	CASFGGYSSEAFF	TGTGCCAGCTTCGGGGGGTATTCCTCTGAAGCTTTCTTT
NA	few	TRBV15	TRBJ1-1	CATSRDPMNTEAFF	TGTGCCACCAGCAGAGATCCAATGAACACTGAAGCTTTCTTT
TRBD1	NA	TRBV4-3	TRBJ2-1	CASSQRTGGHNEQFF	TGCGCCAGCAGCCAAAGGACAGGGGGCCACAATGAGCAGTTCTTC
NA	NA	TRBV18	TRBJ2-1	CASSPPQGGVYNEQFF	TGTGCCAGCTCACCACCCCAGGGGGGGGTCTACAATGAGCAGTTCTTC
NA	NA	TRBV19	TRBJ1-6	CASSETPRGSPLHF	TGTGCCAGCAGTGAAACACCGAGGGGTTCACCCCTCCACTTT
NA	NA	TRBV7-9	TRBJ1-4	CASSLDRVGEKLFF	TGTGCCAGCAGCTTAGACAGGGTTGGTGAAAAACTGTTTTTT
NA	few	TRBV27	TRBJ1-4	CASSSPRGDRLTNEKLFF	TGTGCCAGCAGTTCCCCGAGGGGAGACAGACTAACTAATGAAAAACTGTTTTTT
TRBD2	few	TRBV6-1	TRBJ2-3	CASGRGMSTDTQYF	TGTGCCTCCGGGCGGGGGATGAGCACAGATACGCAGTATTTT
NA	NA	TRBV5-4	TRBJ2-4	CASSLAVLGAKNIQYF	TGTGCCAGCAGCTTAGCAGTCCTTGGGGCCAAAAACATTCAGTACTTC
NA	NA	TRBV6-6	TRBJ2-3	CASSTGDIIGPDTQYF	TGTGCCAGCAGCACCGGAGACATCATAGGGCCGGATACGCAGTATTTT
NA	few	TRBV27	TRBJ1-4	CASKDWDKASGGNEKLFF	TGTGCCAGCAAGGATTGGGACAAGGCGTCTGGGGGAAATGAAAAACTGTTTTTT
NA	few	TRBV28	TRBJ2-7	CASRLSSYEQYF	TGTGCCAGCAGGCTCAGCTCCTACGAGCAGTACTTC
NA	NA	TRBV28	TRBJ1-5	CASSLGRGWPQHF	TGTGCCAGCAGTTTAGGACGGGGTTGGCCCCAGCATTTT
NA	few	TRBV14	TRBJ2-1	CASSRLTRRDEQFF	TGTGCCAGCAGCCGTCTCACTAGGAGGGATGAGCAGTTCTTC
TRBD1	many	TRBV28	TRBJ2-1	CASSRWDRGGHNEQFF	TGTGCCAGCAGTCGCTGGGACAGGGGGGGACACAATGAGCAGTTCTTC
TRBD2	few	TRBV5-1	TRBJ2-7	CASSWAGGYEQYF	TGCGCCAGCAGCTGGGCGGGGGGCTACGAGCAGTACTTC
TRBD1	many	TRBV29-1	TRBJ1-5	CSAGQGDQPQHF	TGCAGCGCGGGACAGGGGGATCAGCCCCAGCATTTT
TRBD2	NA	TRBV6-5	TRBJ2-5	CASRAGLAAGQTQYF	TGTGCCAGCAGAGCCGGACTAGCGGCTGGGCAGACCCAGTACTTC
NA	few	TRBV30	TRBJ1-2	CAWYRIGYGYTF	TGTGCCTGGTACAGGATTGGATATGGCTACACCTTC
NA	few	TRBV2	TRBJ1-2	CASSEDQGSYGYTF	TGTGCCAGCAGTGAAGATCAGGGTAGCTATGGCTACACCTTC
NA	NA	TRBV6-6	TRBJ1-1	CASSYSRVTEAFF	TGTGCCAGCAGTTACTCGAGGGTCACTGAAGCTTTCTTT
NA	few	TRBV7-9	TRBJ1-1	CASSPGTNTEAFF	TGTGCCAGCAGCCCAGGGACGAACACTGAAGCTTTCTTT
TRBD2	few	TRBV6-5	TRBJ2-5	CASRWTSGEETQYF	TGTGCCAGCAGATGGACTAGCGGGGAAGAGACCCAGTACTTC
NA	NA	TRBV7-2	TRBJ1-1	CASSLDRTSPEAFF	TGTGCCAGCAGCTTAGACCGGACGAGCCCTGAAGCTTTCTTT
NA	few	TRBV6-5	TRBJ1-2	CASRPVGPQGYTF	TGTGCCAGCAGGCCAGTCGGGCCCCAAGGCTACACCTTC
NA	few	TRBV5-1	TRBJ2-3	CASSPGEDTQYF	TGCGCCAGCAGCCCAGGGGAGGATACGCAGTATTTT
NA	many	TRBV10-1	TRBJ2-1	CASSEQGRNEQFF	TGCGCCAGCAGTGAACAGGGTAGGAATGAGCAGTTCTTC
TRBD2	NA	TRBV29-1	TRBJ2-7	CSATSGGASRRGEQYF	TGCAGCGCGACTAGCGGGGGGGCTTCCCGGAGGGGCGAGCAGTACTTC
TRBD1	few	TRBV10-3	TRBJ1-1	CAIKQQGDTEAFF	TGTGCCATCAAACAACAGGGGGACACTGAAGCTTTCTTT
NA	few	TRBV7-8	TRBJ1-4	CASRAGLQEKLFF	TGTGCCAGCAGAGCGGGTTTACAGGAAAAACTGTTTTTT
NA	NA	TRBV7-8	TRBJ2-4	CASSPQGFENIQYF	TGTGCCAGCAGCCCGCAGGGTTTTGAAAACATTCAGTACTTC
NA	few	TRBV2	TRBJ1-5	CASSVGRGVQPQHF	TGTGCCAGCAGTGTGGGCAGGGGCGTCCAGCCCCAGCATTTT
TRBD2	few	TRBV2	TRBJ2-4	CASTQGAGRDIQYF	TGTGCCAGCACGCAGGGAGCTGGGAGGGACATTCAGTACTTC
NA	few	TRBV10-3	TRBJ1-3	CAISGGSSGNTIYF	TGTGCCATCAGTGGAGGCAGCTCTGGAAACACCATATATTTT
NA	NA	TRBV4-3	TRBJ2-3	CASSRSEGKGIDTQYF	TGCGCCAGCAGCCGGTCAGAAGGGAAAGGGATAGATACGCAGTATTTT
TRBD1	NA	TRBV29-1	TRBJ1-2	CSGGQGDYGYTF	TGCAGCGGAGGACAGGGAGACTATGGCTACACCTTC
NA	few	TRBV18	TRBJ1-2	CASSPPGRDGYTF	TGTGCCAGCTCACCACCGGGCAGGGATGGCTACACCTTC
NA	few	TRBV18	TRBJ2-7	CASSPRGEQATEQYF	TGTGCCAGCTCACCAAGGGGGGAGCAGGCAACCGAGCAGTACTTC
NA	many	TRBV28	TRBJ2-7	CASSFIATYEQYF	TGTGCCAGCAGTTTTATCGCCACCTACGAGCAGTACTTC
NA	NA	TRBV28	TRBJ1-1	CASSLPKNTEAFF	TGTGCCAGCAGTTTACCGAAGAACACTGAAGCTTTCTTT
NA	few	TRBV28	TRBJ2-4	CASRSGGVAKNIQYF	TGTGCCAGCAGGTCAGGGGGGGTAGCCAAAAACATTCAGTACTTC
TRBD2	NA	TRBV20-1	TRBJ2-3	CSAAGADTQYF	TGCAGTGCGGCGGGGGCAGATACGCAGTATTTT
NA	few	TRBV19	TRBJ2-2	CASRTANTGELFF	TGTGCCAGTAGGACGGCGAACACCGGGGAGCTGTTTTTT
TRBD1	NA	TRBV9	TRBJ2-7	CASTQGTGGEQYF	TGTGCCAGTACCCAGGGGACAGGCGGGGAGCAGTACTTC
NA	few	TRBV7-9	TRBJ1-2	CASSLGPGYGYTF	TGTGCCAGCAGCTTAGGCCCCGGGTATGGCTACACCTTC
NA	few	TRBV7-9	TRBJ1-5	CASSTTENQPQHF	TGTGCCAGCAGCACGACGGAGAATCAGCCCCAGCATTTT
NA	NA	TRBV7-8	TRBJ2-7	CASSWTEGSSYEQYF	TGTGCCAGCAGCTGGACGGAGGGAAGCTCCTACGAGCAGTACTTC
TRBD1	many	TRBV9	TRBJ2-2	CASTEGQVVSGELFF	TGTGCCAGCACTGAGGGACAGGTCGTATCCGGGGAGCTGTTTTTT
NA	NA	TRBV28	TRBJ2-7	CASSRGAVSYEQYF	TGTGCCAGCAGCCGGGGGGCGGTCTCCTACGAGCAGTACTTC